One TCR beta chain is described in this entry. The antigen is undetermined. V was shortened by 4 bases and J by 6 bases, with 12 bases between the two germline ends. Germline CDR1 and CDR2: MNHNS and SASEGT. The CDR3 has 14 residues. The assay, immunoSEQ v3.0, was run at survey level. Assay: immunoSEQ multiplex PCR; the TCRdb copy retains only in-frame clones and omits some. There are fewer than 30,000 clones in the sample; about 95% occur only once, and around 7.9% lies in the top ten. This sample is part of a study of long-term antiretroviral therapy in people with HIV. Findings and caveats of the study: Repertoires looked antigen-experienced, with only a slight naive shift after ART. No data were available on ART adherence, viral resistance or therapy changes.

This clonotype originated in a man aged 25-40 years with HIV. This chain links TRBV6-1 with TRBJ1-4; no clear D. The sequencing here drew on unsorted PBMCs, taken 5.3 years after starting antiretroviral therapy. Here the CDR3 DNA reads TGTGCCAGCAGTGGGTACAGTGTTGATGAAAAACTGTTTTTT. As protein: CASSGYSVDEKLFF.